These 25 T cell receptor beta chains came from one sample sequenced in a study of T cells after yellow fever vaccination. MiXCR was run by TCRdb on the 5' RACE reads, yielding one entry per CDR3 protein. The table shows around 590,000 distinct CDR3 sequences, with over 9% occurring only once. The source was PBMCs, collected on the day of the yellow fever booster vaccination. These receptors all come from a man between 25 and 39 years old who received the YFV17D yellow fever vaccine.

This clonotype has just a few counts. This rearrangement joins TRBV27 to TRBJ1-5; a possible D gene is TRBD1 (5 bases). Germline V lookup: CDR1 MNHEY, CDR2 SMNVEV (reference sequence). With 5 bases removed from V and 7 bases from J, the gap between germline ends came to 9 bases. The CDR3 runs to 12 residues. The CDR3 DNA follows: TGTGCCAGCAGTACAGGTGGACAGCCCCAGCATTTT. It specifies CASSTGGQPQHF.

CDR3 coding DNA: TGCGCCAGCAGCCCGGCGGTTTTTCGGGAAGAGGGTTCACCCCTCCACTTT. It yields the protein CASSPAVFREEGSPLHF. The rearrangement links TRBV5-1 to TRBJ1-6; D is ambiguous. This CDR3 is built from 17 residues. The germline gives CDR1 SGHRS, CDR2 YFSETQ. The germline V and J ends were trimmed by 4 bases and 9 bases, with 23 bases remaining between them.

This clonotype occurred a few times. V gene TRBV7-9 combines with J gene TRBJ2-1, with 8 bases that match TRBD2. The CDR3 runs to 16 residues. CDR1 is SEHNR and CDR2 is FQNEAQ in the germline V gene (reference sequence). V dropped 6 bases and J dropped 1; count of bases not matched to a gene: 8. CDR3 DNA sequence: TGTGCCAGCAGGGCCCTGAGCGGGAGTTCCTACAATGAGCAGTTCTTC. It translates to CASRALSGSSYNEQFF.

DNA for the CDR3: TGCGCCAGCAGCTTGAAAGACAGGGTTGATGAAGCTTTCTTT. Translation gives CASSLKDRVDEAFF. This rearrangement joins TRBV5-1 to TRBJ1-1; TRBD1 matches 7 bases. The CDR3 consists of 14 residues. In germline, CDR1 is SGHRS, CDR2 YFSETQ. V was clipped by 1 base and J by 7 bases; unmatched bases: 7.

This clonotype was picked up a small number of times. The chain employs TRBV28 and TRBJ2-1; 7 bases match TRBD2. V lost 2 bases and J lost 4; bases outside the gene matches: 11. This CDR3 region has 17 residues. Germline V gene lookup returns CDR1 MDHEN and CDR2 SYDVKM. CDR3: CASSLGEGADLYNEQFF. CDR3 DNA: TGTGCCAGCAGTTTAGGGGAGGGAGCGGACCTATACAATGAGCAGTTCTTC.

V is TRBV20-1 and J is TRBJ2-7, with a possible D match to TRBD1 (6 bases). V was pared by 4 bases and J by 4 bases, with 17 bases between. Germline V gene sequence: CDR1 DFQATT, CDR2 SNEGSKA (reference sequence). The CDR3 extends over 14 amino acids. Here the CDR3 reads CSAKGQGKVYEQYF. CDR3 DNA: TGCAGTGCTAAGGGGCAGGGGAAGGTTTACGAGCAGTACTTC.

V and J are TRBV6-2 or TRBV6-3 and TRBJ2-5; maybe TRBD2 (6 bases). The CDR3 has 13 amino acids. CDR1 is MNHEY and CDR2 is SVGEGT in the germline V gene. Trimming cost V 6 bases and J 7 bases, with 15 bases left between them. The CDR3 reads CASRRSGDVTQYF. The DNA for the CDR3 is TGTGCCAGCAGGAGATCGGGAGACGTGACCCAGTACTTC.

This clonotype was picked up a small number of times. The chain couples TRBV5-5 to TRBJ2-5; D is unresolved. V was trimmed by 4 bases and J by 6 bases, leaving 7 bases between them. This CDR3 is built from 11 residues. Looked up from germline, CDR1 is SGHKS and CDR2 is YYEKEE (reference sequence). The CDR3: CASSPGQTQYF. CDR3 nucleotide sequence: TGTGCCAGCAGCCCTGGACAGACCCAGTACTTC.

The chain employs TRBV28 and TRBJ2-1, with D perhaps matching TRBD1 or TRBD2 (5 bases each). CDR1 and CDR2 (germline): MDHEN, SYDVKM. This CDR3 contains 13 residues. Trimming shortened V by 8 bases and J by 6 bases, and 14 bases separated the two germline ends. In nucleotides, the CDR3 is TGTGCCAGCGGCCTCGGGGCACCCAATGAGCAGTTCTTC. Encoded protein: CASGLGAPNEQFF.

This clonotype was found a few times. The V and J genes are TRBV10-3 and TRBJ1-1, with a tentative D call TRBD1 (6 bases). V lost 4 bases and J 2 bases, leaving 8 bases between the germline ends. CDR1 and CDR2 (germline): ENHRY, SYGVKD. The CDR3 is made up of 13 amino acids. The CDR3 nucleotides are TGTGCCATCAGTGGGACAGCTAACACTGAAGCTTTCTTT. It yields the protein CAISGTANTEAFF.

This clonotype was detected many times. The chain combines TRBV24-1 with TRBJ2-1; D unclear. This CDR3 comprises 9 residues. V lost 7 bases, J lost 12 bases, and 6 bases lay in between. Germline CDR1 is KGHDR and CDR2 is SFDVKD. The CDR3 protein is CATRMGQFF. CDR3 sequence (DNA): TGTGCCACCAGAATGGGGCAGTTCTTC.

This clonotype was found many times. Written as DNA, the CDR3 is TGTGCCAGCAGTCCCGGGGGGGCCAACGTCCTGACTTTC. Translated, it gives CASSPGGANVLTF. V usage is TRBV12-3 or TRBV12-4 and J usage is TRBJ2-6; D is unclear. This CDR3 contains 13 residues. Trimming cost V 5 bases and J 4 bases, with 6 bases left between them.

The sample holds many counts of this clonotype. This chain links TRBV5-1 with TRBJ2-3; 11 bases match TRBD2. Germline CDR1 and CDR2: SGHRS and YFSETQ. J gave up 3 bases and V 2 bases, and 5 bases lay outside the gene matches. The CDR3 loop spans 16 amino acids. The CDR3 region is CASSFQTSGSTDTQYF. The CDR3 DNA is TGCGCCAGCAGCTTCCAAACTAGCGGGAGTACAGATACGCAGTATTTT.

This clonotype has more than one count but fewer than ten. V and J are TRBV14 and TRBJ2-4; no clear D gene. The CDR3 is 14 residues long. Trimming shortened V by 4 bases and J by 10 bases, and 17 bases separated the two germline ends. Germline-derived CDR1 and CDR2 are SGHDN and FVKESK. CDR3 bases: TGTGCCAGCAGCCGTCAAGACCCCCCGGAGATTCAGTACTTC. It translates to CASSRQDPPEIQYF.

This clonotype was observed a handful of times. The chain links TRBV27 to TRBJ2-2, with no clear D. Trimming stripped 0 bases from V and 8 bases from J, with 7 bases between. Germline V gene lookup returns CDR1 MNHEY and CDR2 SMNVEV (reference sequence). The CDR3 is made up of 13 amino acids. Written as DNA, the CDR3 is TGTGCCAGCAGTTTATCTACCCCTGGGGAGCTGTTTTTT. This codes for CASSLSTPGELFF.

The V and J genes are TRBV29-1 and TRBJ2-7; no firm D call. Germline V gene data show CDR1 as SQVTM and CDR2 as ANQGSEA. There are 12 residues in the CDR3. Trimming pared 3 bases from V and 3 bases from J, leaving 9 bases between. CDR3 sequence reads: CSVDDGNYEQYF. The CDR3 region has the DNA TGCAGCGTTGACGACGGCAACTACGAGCAGTACTTC.

This clonotype was counted a few times. The chain employs TRBV5-1 and TRBJ2-7, with D possibly being TRBD1 (5 bases). The V gene's germline CDR1 is SGHRS and CDR2 YFSETQ. CDR3 length equals 14 residues. V was pared by 4 bases and J by 4 bases, with 15 bases between. The CDR3 DNA is TGCGCCAGCAGCACAGGACCTGAGCCTTACGAGCAGTACTTC. Encoded protein: CASSTGPEPYEQYF.

The V call is TRBV5-1, the J call TRBJ1-5, with TRBD1 identical over 8 bases. Per the germline V gene, CDR1 is SGHRS and CDR2 is YFSETQ. The CDR3 is 18 amino acids. V was clipped by 5 bases and J by 0 bases; unmatched bases: 13. CDR3 nucleotides: TGCGCCAGCAGTCCCGGGACAGGTGGGGGGGTTAGCAATCAGCCCCAGCATTTT. This codes for CASSPGTGGGVSNQPQHF.

The chain employs TRBV6-1 and TRBJ2-1; D possibly corresponds to TRBD2 (6 bases). Trimming left V 8 bases short and J 1 base short, with 18 bases between. The germline V gene encodes CDR1 MNHNS and CDR2 SASEGT. The length of the CDR3 is 16 residues. CDR3 region: CASFQRAQPSYNEQFF. Here the CDR3 DNA reads TGTGCCAGCTTCCAGCGGGCCCAACCTTCCTACAATGAGCAGTTCTTC.

A few counts support this clonotype. The V call is TRBV5-5, the J call TRBJ2-3; D remains unclear. In germline, CDR1 is SGHKS, CDR2 YYEKEE (reference sequence). V lost 2 bases, J lost 5 bases, and 6 bases lay in between. The CDR3 consists of 12 residues. The CDR3 is CASSFKRDTQYF. The CDR3 DNA reads TGTGCCAGCAGCTTCAAGCGAGATACGCAGTATTTT.

This clonotype showed up just a few times. The chain joins TRBV7-9 to TRBJ2-2; weak D call: TRBD1 (6 bases). The V end was cut by 5 bases, the J end by 1 base, with 17 bases between. The CDR3 has 17 residues. Germline loops: CDR1 SEHNR, CDR2 FQNEAQ (reference sequence). CDR3 nucleotide sequence: TGTGCCAGCAGCCAATCCGTTGGGGGCGAGAACACCGGGGAGCTGTTTTTT. This codes for CASSQSVGGENTGELFF.

This clonotype was observed a handful of times. The chain carries TRBV6-5 and TRBJ2-7; D might be TRBD2 (5 bases). Germline V CDR1 and CDR2: MNHEY, SVGAGI. V lost 0 bases, J lost 5 bases, and 11 bases lay in between. The CDR3 spans 14 residues. This chain's CDR3 is CASSYSEAAHEQYF. The CDR3 coding sequence is TGTGCCAGCAGTTACTCGGAGGCAGCCCACGAGCAGTACTTC.

The chain combines TRBV24-1 with TRBJ2-1; TRBD1 matches 9 bases. The CDR3 runs to 14 residues. Germline CDR1 KGHDR, CDR2 SFDVKD. The J segment lost 0 bases and the V segment lost 9 bases, leaving 2 bases of the junction unmatched. The CDR3 nucleotides are TGTGCCACCGGACAGGGGTCCTCCTACAATGAGCAGTTCTTC. It translates to CATGQGSSYNEQFF.

This clonotype was counted between two and nine times. The gene calls are TRBV24-1 and TRBJ2-2; a weak D match, TRBD1 (5 bases). Germline CDR1 and CDR2: KGHDR and SFDVKD. There are 17 residues in the CDR3. V was trimmed by 0 bases and J by 2 bases, leaving 12 bases between them. The CDR3 nucleotides read TGTGCCACCAGTGATTTGCGGACAACAATCAACACCGGGGAGCTGTTTTTT. Protein sequence: CATSDLRTTINTGELFF.

Only a few counts were recorded for this clonotype. J is TRBJ1-2 and V is TRBV12-3 or TRBV12-4, with a possible D match to TRBD1 (6 bases). Trimming took 5 bases from V and 0 from J, leaving 10 bases between them. The CDR3 spans 14 residues. The CDR3 reads CASSEGGPNYGYTF. CDR3 bases: TGTGCCAGCAGTGAGGGGGGGCCTAACTATGGCTACACCTTC.